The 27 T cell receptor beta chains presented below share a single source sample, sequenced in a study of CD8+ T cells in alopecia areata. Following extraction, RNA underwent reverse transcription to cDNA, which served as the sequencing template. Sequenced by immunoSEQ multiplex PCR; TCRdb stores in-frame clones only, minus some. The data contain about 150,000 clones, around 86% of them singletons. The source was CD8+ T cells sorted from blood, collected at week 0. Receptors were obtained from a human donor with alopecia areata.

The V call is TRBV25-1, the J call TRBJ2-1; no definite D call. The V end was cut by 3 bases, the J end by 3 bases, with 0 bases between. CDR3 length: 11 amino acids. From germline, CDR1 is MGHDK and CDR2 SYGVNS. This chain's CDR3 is CASSDYNEQFF. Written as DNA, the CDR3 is TGTGCCAGCAGTGACTACAATGAGCAGTTCTTC.

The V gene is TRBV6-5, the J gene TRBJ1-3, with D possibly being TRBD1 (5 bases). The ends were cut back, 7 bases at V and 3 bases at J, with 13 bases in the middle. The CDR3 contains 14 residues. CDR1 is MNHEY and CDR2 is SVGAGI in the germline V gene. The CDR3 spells CASTGRDLGNTIYF. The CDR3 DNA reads TGTGCCAGCACCGGTCGGGACCTTGGAAACACCATATATTTT.

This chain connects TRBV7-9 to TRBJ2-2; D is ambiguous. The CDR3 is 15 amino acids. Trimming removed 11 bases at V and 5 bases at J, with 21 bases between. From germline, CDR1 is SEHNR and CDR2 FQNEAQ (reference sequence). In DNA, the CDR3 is TGTGCCGTGATTCCGGACCCTCGGGTGACCGGGGAGCTGTTTTTT. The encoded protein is CAVIPDPRVTGELFF.

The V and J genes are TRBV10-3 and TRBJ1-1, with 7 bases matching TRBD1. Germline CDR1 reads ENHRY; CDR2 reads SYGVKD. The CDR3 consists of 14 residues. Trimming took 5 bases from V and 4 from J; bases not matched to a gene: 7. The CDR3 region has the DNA TGTGCCATCAGTCCCGGACAGGAGGGCACTGAAGCTTTCTTT. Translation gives CAISPGQEGTEAFF.

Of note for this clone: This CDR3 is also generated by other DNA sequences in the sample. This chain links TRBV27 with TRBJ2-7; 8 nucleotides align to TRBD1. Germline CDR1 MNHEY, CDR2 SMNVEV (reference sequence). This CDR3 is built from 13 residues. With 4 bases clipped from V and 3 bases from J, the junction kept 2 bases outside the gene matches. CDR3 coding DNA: TGTGCCAGCAGTTACGGACAGGGCTACGAGCAGTACTTC. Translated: CASSYGQGYEQYF.

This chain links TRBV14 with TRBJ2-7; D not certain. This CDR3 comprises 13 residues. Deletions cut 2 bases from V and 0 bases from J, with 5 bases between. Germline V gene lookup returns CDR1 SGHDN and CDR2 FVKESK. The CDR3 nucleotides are TGTGCCAGCAGCCAACAGGACTCCTACGAGCAGTACTTC. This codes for CASSQQDSYEQYF.

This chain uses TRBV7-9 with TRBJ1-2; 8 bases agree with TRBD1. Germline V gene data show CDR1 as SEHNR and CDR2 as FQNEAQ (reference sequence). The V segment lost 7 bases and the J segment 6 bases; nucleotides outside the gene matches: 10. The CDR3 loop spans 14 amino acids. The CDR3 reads CASTNKGQADGYTF. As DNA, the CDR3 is TGTGCCAGCACCAACAAGGGACAGGCGGATGGCTACACCTTC. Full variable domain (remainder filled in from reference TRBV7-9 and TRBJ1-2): DTGVSQNPRHKITKRGQNVTFRCDPISEHNRLYWYRQTLGQGPEFLTYFQNEAQLEKSRLLSDRFSAERPKGSFSTLEIQRTEQGDSAMYLCASTNKGQADGYTFGSGTRLTVV.

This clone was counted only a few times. Here the CDR3 reads CSVLRTGGIEQFF. The CDR3 region has the DNA TGCAGCGTCCTTAGGACAGGGGGCATTGAGCAGTTCTTC. The chain joins TRBV29-1 to TRBJ2-1; 11 nucleotides match TRBD1. The CDR3 runs to 13 residues. With 6 bases clipped from V and 9 bases from J, the junction kept 7 bases outside the gene matches. Germline lookup yields CDR1 SQVTM and CDR2 ANQGSEA.

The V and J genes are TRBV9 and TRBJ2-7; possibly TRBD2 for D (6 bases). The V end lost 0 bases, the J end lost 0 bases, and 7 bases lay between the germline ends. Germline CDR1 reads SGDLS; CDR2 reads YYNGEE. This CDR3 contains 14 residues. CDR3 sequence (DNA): TGTGCCAGCAGCGTAGGGGGGGACTCCTACGAGCAGTACTTC. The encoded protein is CASSVGGDSYEQYF.

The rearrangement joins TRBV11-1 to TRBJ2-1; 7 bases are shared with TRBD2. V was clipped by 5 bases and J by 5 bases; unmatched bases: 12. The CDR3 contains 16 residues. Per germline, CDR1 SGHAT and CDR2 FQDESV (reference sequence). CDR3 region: CASSPFAGTTDNEQFF. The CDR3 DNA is TGTGCCAGCAGCCCTTTTGCCGGGACTACCGACAATGAGCAGTTCTTC.

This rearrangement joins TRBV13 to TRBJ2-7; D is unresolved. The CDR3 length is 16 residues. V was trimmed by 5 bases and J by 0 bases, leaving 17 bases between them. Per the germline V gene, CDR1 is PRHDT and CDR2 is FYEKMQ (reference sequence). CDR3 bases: TGTGCCAGCAGCCCCGAGCGTGGTTTTAGCTCCTACGAGCAGTACTTC. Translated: CASSPERGFSSYEQYF.

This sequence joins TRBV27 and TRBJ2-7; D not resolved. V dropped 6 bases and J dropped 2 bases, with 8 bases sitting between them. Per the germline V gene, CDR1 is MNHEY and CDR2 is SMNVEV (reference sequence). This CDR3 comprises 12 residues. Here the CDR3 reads CASRRSTYEQYF. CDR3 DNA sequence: TGTGCCAGCAGACGGTCTACCTACGAGCAGTACTTC.

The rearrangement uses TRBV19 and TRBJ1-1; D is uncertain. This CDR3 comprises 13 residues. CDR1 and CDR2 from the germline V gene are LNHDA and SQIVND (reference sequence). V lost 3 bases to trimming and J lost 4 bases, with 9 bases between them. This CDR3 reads CASSIRHRTEAFF. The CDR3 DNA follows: TGTGCCAGTAGTATTAGACATCGCACTGAAGCTTTCTTT. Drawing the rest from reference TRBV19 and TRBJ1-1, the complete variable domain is DGGITQSPKYLFRKEGQNVTLSCEQNLNHDAMYWYRQDPGQGLRLIYYSQIVNDFQKGDIAEGYSVSREKKESFPLTVTSAQKNPTAFYLCASSIRHRTEAFFGQGTRLTVV.

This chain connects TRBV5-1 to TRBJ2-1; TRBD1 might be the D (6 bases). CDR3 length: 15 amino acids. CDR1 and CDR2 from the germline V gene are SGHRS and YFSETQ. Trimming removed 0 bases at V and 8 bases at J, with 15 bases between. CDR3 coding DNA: TGCGCCAGCAGCTTGGTCGCAGGGGAGTTGCATGAGCAGTTCTTC. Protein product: CASSLVAGELHEQFF.

The CDR3 spells CASSLAHRGKQYF. The CDR3 DNA is TGTGCCAGCAGTTTAGCCCACAGGGGGAAGCAGTACTTC. The V and J genes are TRBV27 and TRBJ2-7; 8 bases match TRBD1. Germline CDR1 reads MNHEY; CDR2 reads SMNVEV (reference sequence). The CDR3 runs 13 residues. Losses at the gene ends were 2 bases for V and 8 bases for J; bases not matched to a gene: 5.

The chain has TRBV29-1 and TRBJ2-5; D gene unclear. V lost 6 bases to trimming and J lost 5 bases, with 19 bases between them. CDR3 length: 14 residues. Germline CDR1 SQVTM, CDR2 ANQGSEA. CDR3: CSVKRSGRMETQYF. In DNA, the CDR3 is TGCAGCGTGAAACGGTCTGGGCGAATGGAGACCCAGTACTTC.

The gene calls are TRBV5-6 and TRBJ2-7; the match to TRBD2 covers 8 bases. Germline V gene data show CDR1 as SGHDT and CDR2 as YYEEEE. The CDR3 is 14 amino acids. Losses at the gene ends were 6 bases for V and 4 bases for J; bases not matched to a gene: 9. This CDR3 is CASNLGRAPYEQYF. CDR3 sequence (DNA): TGTGCCAGCAATCTCGGGAGGGCCCCTTACGAGCAGTACTTC.

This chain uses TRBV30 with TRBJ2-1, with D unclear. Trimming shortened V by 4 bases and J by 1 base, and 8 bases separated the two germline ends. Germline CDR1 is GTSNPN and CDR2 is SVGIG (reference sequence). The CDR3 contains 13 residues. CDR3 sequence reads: CAWIQESYNEQFF. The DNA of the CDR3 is TGTGCCTGGATCCAGGAATCCTACAATGAGCAGTTCTTC.

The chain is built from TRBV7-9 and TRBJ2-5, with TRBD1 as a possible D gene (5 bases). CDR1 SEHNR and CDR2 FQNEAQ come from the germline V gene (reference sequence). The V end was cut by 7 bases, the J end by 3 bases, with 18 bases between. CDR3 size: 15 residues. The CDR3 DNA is TGTGCCAGCACCTCCAAACCCGGCAGGGAAGAGACCCAGTACTTC. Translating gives CASTSKPGREETQYF.

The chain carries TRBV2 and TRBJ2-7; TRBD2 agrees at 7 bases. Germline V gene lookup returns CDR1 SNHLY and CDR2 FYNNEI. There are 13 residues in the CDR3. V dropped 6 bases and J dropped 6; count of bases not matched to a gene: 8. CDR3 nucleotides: TGTGCCAGCAGCCAAATACTAGCGCGCGAGCAGTACTTC. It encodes CASSQILAREQYF.

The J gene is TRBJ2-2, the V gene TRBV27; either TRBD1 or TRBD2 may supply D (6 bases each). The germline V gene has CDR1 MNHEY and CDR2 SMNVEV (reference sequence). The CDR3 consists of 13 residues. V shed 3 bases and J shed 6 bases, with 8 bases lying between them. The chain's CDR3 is CASSFGGPGELFF. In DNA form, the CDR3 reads TGTGCCAGCAGTTTCGGGGGCCCCGGGGAGCTGTTTTTT.

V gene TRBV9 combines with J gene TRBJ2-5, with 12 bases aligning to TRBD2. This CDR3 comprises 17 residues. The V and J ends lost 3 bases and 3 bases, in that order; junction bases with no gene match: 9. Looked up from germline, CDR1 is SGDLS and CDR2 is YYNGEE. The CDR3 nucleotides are TGTGCCAGCAGCGAGGGACTAGCGGGTCCTCAGGAAGAGACCCAGTACTTC. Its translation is CASSEGLAGPQEETQYF. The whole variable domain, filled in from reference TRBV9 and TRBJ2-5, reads DSGVTQTPKHLITATGQRVTLRCSPRSGDLSVYWYQQSLDQGLQFLIQYYNGEERAKGNILERFSAQQFPDLHSELNLSSLELGDSALYFCASSEGLAGPQEETQYFGPGTRLLVL.

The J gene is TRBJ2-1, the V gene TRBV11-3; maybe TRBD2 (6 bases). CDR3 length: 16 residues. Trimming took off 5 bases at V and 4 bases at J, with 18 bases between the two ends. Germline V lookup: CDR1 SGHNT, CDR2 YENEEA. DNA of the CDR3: TGTGCCAGCAGCCCCCGGTGGGACGGGAGTTACAATGAGCAGTTCTTC. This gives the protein CASSPRWDGSYNEQFF.

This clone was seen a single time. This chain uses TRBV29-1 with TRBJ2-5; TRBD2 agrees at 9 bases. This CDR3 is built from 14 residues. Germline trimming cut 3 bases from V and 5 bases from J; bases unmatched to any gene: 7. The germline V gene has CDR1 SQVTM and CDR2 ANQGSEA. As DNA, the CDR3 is TGCAGCGTTGAGGGTAGCGGGAGAGAGGAGACCCAGTACTTC. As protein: CSVEGSGREETQYF.

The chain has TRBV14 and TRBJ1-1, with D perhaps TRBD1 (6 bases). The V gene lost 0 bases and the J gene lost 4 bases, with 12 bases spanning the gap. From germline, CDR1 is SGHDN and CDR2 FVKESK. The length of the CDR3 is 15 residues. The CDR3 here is CASSQDGGLSTEAFF. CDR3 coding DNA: TGTGCCAGCAGCCAAGATGGGGGGCTGAGCACTGAAGCTTTCTTT.

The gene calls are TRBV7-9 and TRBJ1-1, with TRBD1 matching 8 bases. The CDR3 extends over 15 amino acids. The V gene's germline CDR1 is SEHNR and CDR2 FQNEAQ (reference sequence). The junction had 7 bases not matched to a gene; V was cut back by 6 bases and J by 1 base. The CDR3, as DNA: TGTGCCAGCAGTTCAGGGGGCGCGGGGAACACTGAAGCTTTCTTT. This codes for CASSSGGAGNTEAFF. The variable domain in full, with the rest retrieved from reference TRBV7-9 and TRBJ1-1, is DTGVSQNPRHKITKRGQNVTFRCDPISEHNRLYWYRQTLGQGPEFLTYFQNEAQLEKSRLLSDRFSAERPKGSFSTLEIQRTEQGDSAMYLCASSSGGAGNTEAFFGQGTRLTVV.

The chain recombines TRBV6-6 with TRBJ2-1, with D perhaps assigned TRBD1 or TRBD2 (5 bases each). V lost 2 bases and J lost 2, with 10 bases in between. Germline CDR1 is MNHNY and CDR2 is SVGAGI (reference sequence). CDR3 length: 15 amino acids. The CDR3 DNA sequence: TGTGCCAGCAGTTACGGGGACCCGACCTACAATGAGCAGTTCTTC. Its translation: CASSYGDPTYNEQFF.